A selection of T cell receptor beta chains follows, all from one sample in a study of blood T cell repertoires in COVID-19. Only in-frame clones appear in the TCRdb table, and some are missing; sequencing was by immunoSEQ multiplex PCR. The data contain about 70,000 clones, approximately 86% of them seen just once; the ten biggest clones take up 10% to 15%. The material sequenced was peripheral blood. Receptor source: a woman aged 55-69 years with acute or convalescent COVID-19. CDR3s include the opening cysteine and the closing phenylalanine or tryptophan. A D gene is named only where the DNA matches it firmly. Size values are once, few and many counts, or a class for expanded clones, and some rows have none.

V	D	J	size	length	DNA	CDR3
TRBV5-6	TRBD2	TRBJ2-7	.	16	TGTGCCAGCAGCTCCATACATACGGGAGGATCCTACGAGCAGTACTTC	CASSSIHTGGSYEQYF
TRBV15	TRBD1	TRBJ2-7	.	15	TGTGCCACCAGCTCCCGGACAGGGGGTTTGTACGAGCAGTACTTC	CATSSRTGGLYEQYF
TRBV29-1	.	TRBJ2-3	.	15	TGCAGCGTTGAGGGGGGGCGACTGCTGAGGGATACGCAGTATTTT	CSVEGGRLLRDTQYF
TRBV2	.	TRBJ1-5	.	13	TGTGCCAGCAACCCCGCGGGAAATCAGCCCCAGCATTTT	CASNPAGNQPQHF
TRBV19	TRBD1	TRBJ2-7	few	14	TGTGCCAGTAGTGCCCGGGACAGCGCCTACGAGCAGTACTTC	CASSARDSAYEQYF
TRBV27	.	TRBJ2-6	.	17	TGTGCCAGCACCCCCCGCCAAAAAGGGGCTGGGGCCAACGTCCTGACTTTC	CASTPRQKGAGANVLTF
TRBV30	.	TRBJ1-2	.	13	TGTGCCTGGAGTGAGAGGGAGGACTATGGCTACACCTTC	CAWSEREDYGYTF
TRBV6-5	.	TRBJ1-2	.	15	TGTGCCAGCAGGCGGAGCCGGCGGGGGAAGTATGGCTACACCTTC	CASRRSRRGKYGYTF
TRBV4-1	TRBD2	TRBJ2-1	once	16	TGCGCCAGCAGCCAAGCACTAGCGGCCTCCTACAATGAGCAGTTCTTC	CASSQALAASYNEQFF
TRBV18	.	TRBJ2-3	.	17	TGTGCCAGCTCACCAACGGAAACTAGCATCCTCACAGATACGCAGTATTTT	CASSPTETSILTDTQYF
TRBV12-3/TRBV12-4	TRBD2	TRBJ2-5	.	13	TGTGCCAGCAGGGTAGCGGGACAAGAGACCCAGTACTTC	CASRVAGQETQYF
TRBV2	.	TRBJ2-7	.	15	TGTGCCAGCAGTCGACAGGTGACCGGAACGCACGAGCAGTACTTC	CASSRQVTGTHEQYF
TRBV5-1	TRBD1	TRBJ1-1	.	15	TGCGCCAGCAGCTCACTCCAGGGGGTTTGGACTGAAGCTTTCTTT	CASSSLQGVWTEAFF
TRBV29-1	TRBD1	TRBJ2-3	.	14	TGCAGCGTTGACGGGACAGGGGGCAGAGATACGCAGTATTTT	CSVDGTGGRDTQYF
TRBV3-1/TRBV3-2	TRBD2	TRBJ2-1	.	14	TGTGCCAGCACCCCAGCGGGGGGGCGGTATGAGCAGTTCTTC	CASTPAGGRYEQFF
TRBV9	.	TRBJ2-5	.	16	TGTGCCAGCAGCGTAGGAGGAAGGGGGGGCCTGGAGACCCAGTACTTC	CASSVGGRGGLETQYF
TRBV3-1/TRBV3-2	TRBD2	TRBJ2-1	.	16	TGTGCCAGCAGCCAATGGGGACTAGCGGGGGGTTCTGAGCAGTTCTTC	CASSQWGLAGGSEQFF
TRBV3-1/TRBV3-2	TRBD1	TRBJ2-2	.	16	TGTGCCAGCAGCCAAGATGGGGGGACAGGGGCCGGGGAGCTGTTTTTT	CASSQDGGTGAGELFF
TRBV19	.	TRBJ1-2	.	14	TGTGCCAGTAGTAGCGCGACAGGAAACTATGGCTACACCTTC	CASSSATGNYGYTF
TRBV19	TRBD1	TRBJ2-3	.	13	TGTGCCAGTGTCGGACAGGGGGAAGATACGCAGTATTTT	CASVGQGEDTQYF
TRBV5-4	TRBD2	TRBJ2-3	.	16	TGTGCCAGCAGCAAAAGGACGGGAGGGAGCACAGATACGCAGTATTTT	CASSKRTGGSTDTQYF
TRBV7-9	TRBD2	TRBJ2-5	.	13	TGTGCCAGCAGCTTAGGTACTAGCGGGACCCAGTACTTC	CASSLGTSGTQYF
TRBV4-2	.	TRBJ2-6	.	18	TGTGCCAGCAGCCAAGATCAGGGCCTTGGGACTGGGGCCAACGTCCTGACTTTC	CASSQDQGLGTGANVLTF
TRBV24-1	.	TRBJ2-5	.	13	TGTGCCACCAGTGATTCGGACCGGGAAACCCAGTACTTC	CATSDSDRETQYF
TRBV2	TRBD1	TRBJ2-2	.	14	TGTGCCAGCGTAATGGACAGGGACACCGGGGAGCTGTTTTTT	CASVMDRDTGELFF
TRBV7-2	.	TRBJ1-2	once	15	TGTGCCAGCAGCTTAGAGGCTCGGGTCCCCTATGGCTACACCTTC	CASSLEARVPYGYTF
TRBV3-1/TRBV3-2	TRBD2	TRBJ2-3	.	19	TGTGCCAGCAGCCAAGATGCACCCCTAGCGGGGGGCACCACAGATACGCAGTATTTT	CASSQDAPLAGGTTDTQYF
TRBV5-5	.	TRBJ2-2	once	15	TGTGCCAGCAGCCCTCAGGGGGGCGACACCGGGGAGCTGTTTTTT	CASSPQGGDTGELFF
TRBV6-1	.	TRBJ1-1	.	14	TGTGCCAGCAGTGAAGGAGGATGGAACACTGAAGCTTTCTTT	CASSEGGWNTEAFF
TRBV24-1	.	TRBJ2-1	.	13	TGTGCCACCAGTGATCCTCTATTGAATGAGCAGTTCTTC	CATSDPLLNEQFF
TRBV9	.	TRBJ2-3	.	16	TGTGCCAGCAGCCTCGTCCAGGGGACCTCAGGAGATACGCAGTATTTT	CASSLVQGTSGDTQYF
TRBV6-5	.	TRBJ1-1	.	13	TGTGCCAGCAGTTACAGAGGCGGCACTGAAGCTTTCTTT	CASSYRGGTEAFF
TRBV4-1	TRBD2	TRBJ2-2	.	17	TGCGCCAGCAGCCAAGGGGCTAGCGGGGGGGCTGGCGGGGAGCTGTTTTTT	CASSQGASGGAGGELFF
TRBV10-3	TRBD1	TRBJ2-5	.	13	TGTGCCATCAACCAGGGGGCAGGAGAGACCCAGTACTTC	CAINQGAGETQYF
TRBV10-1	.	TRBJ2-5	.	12	TGCGCCAGCAGCCATGACCAAGAGACCCAGTACTTC	CASSHDQETQYF